The clone carrying this T cell receptor (beta chain) turned up a few times. Antigen specificity is unknown. These data are taken from a study of naive and memory T cell subsets. Regarding the study as a whole: Potentially, T cell activation and differentiation skew this RNA-based measurement.

Amplification of ligated cDNA took four PCR rounds with SP2 and nested alpha and beta constant primers. For blood and skin samples, reverse transcription used TCR alpha and beta constant primers. TCRdb fed the 5' RACE reads into MiXCR, producing one record per CDR3 protein. Here the sample spans about 32,000 distinct CDR3 sequences, roughly 17% being singletons. The library had UMIs added by 3' ligation of an oligonucleotide to TCR cDNA. Whole-blood samples were 2 to 3 ml of peripheral blood from healthy adult volunteers. Cells were not sorted; total RNA input targeted about 1 to 1000 ng. Losses at the gene ends were 6 bases for V and 2 bases for J; bases not matched to a gene: 1. This CDR3 has 14 amino acids. Germline loops: CDR1 MNHEY, CDR2 SVGEGT.

The rearrangement joins TRBV6-2 or TRBV6-3 to TRBJ2-1; TRBD2 matches 10 bases. This clonotype was sampled from a female donor in good health. CDR3 sequence (DNA): TGTGCCAGCAGAGCGGGGGGGCCCTACAATGAGCAGTTCTTC. Protein product: CASRAGGPYNEQFF.